The 32 T cell receptor beta chains listed next were all sequenced from one sample in a study of Graves' ophthalmopathy and Graves' hyperthyroidism (dated by TCRdb to the late 2010s). Sequencing instrument: Illumina HiSeq 2000. For repertoire sequencing, TCR beta CDR3 regions were amplified from RNA transcripts. HTBI primers and the Qiagen OneStep RT-PCR kit were used in a first-round RT-PCR, which was followed by a second-round multiplex PCR, size selection and purification. Using fastp trimming at Q25 and MiXCR clonotype assembly, TCRdb reanalyzed the public sequencing data and kept in-frame beta chains. Each record represents a unique CDR3 protein, reported with the most common genes and DNA among its rows. The sample data list under 400,000 distinct CDR3 sequences, and roughly a sixth of these were observed just once. Jointly, the top ten make up 9% to 15% of the sample. Sequencing was performed on peripheral blood. The receptors were gathered from an adult man with Graves' ophthalmopathy.

This clonotype was seen repeatedly, ten times or more. The chain joins TRBV2 to TRBJ1-1, with D possibly being TRBD1 (5 bases). The V end was cut by 6 bases, the J end by 1 base, with 15 bases between. CDR3 length: 15 amino acids. Germline V lookup: CDR1 SNHLY, CDR2 FYNNEI. The CDR3 DNA follows: TGTGCCAGCAGCGGGGGATTTGAGGGGAACACTGAAGCTTTCTTT. Translated, it gives CASSGGFEGNTEAFF.

This clonotype was picked up many times. V and J are TRBV7-3 and TRBJ1-6, with D possibly TRBD1 on 5 matching bases. Germline CDR1 is SGHTA and CDR2 is FQGTGA. V dropped 6 bases and J dropped 6 bases, with 12 bases sitting between them. CDR3 size: 14 residues. In DNA form, the CDR3 reads TGTGCCAGCAGTTTAGCAGGGCGTAATTCACCCCTCCACTTT. This encodes CASSLAGRNSPLHF.

The gene calls are TRBV28 and TRBJ1-1; D unresolved. V was pared by 6 bases and J by 3 bases, with 23 bases between. This CDR3 comprises 17 residues. Looked up from germline, CDR1 is MDHEN and CDR2 is SYDVKM. CDR3 DNA sequence: TGTGCCAGCAGGAGGAGGGAGATATTAGCGAGTTACACTGAAGCTTTCTTT. Translation gives CASRRREILASYTEAFF.

This clonotype was recorded many times. The rearrangement joins TRBV28 to TRBJ1-2; maybe TRBD1 (5 bases). CDR1 is MDHEN, CDR2 SYDVKM, per germline. CDR3 length: 14 amino acids. The V end lost 5 bases, the J end lost 7 bases, and 17 bases lay between the germline ends. CDR3 bases: TGTGCCAGCAGTGCCCAAAGGGGCCTCAGTGGCTACACCTTC. As protein: CASSAQRGLSGYTF.

This chain joins TRBV28 and TRBJ2-5; D gene uncertain. CDR3 size: 12 residues. Between the trimmed V and J ends, which lost 7 bases and 5 bases, there was a span of 11 bases. From germline, CDR1 is MDHEN and CDR2 SYDVKM. The DNA of the CDR3 is TGTGCCAGCAACCAAAGGTGGGAGACCCAGTACTTC. As protein: CASNQRWETQYF.

This clonotype appeared many times. The rearrangement links TRBV2 to TRBJ2-7; possibly TRBD1 for D (5 bases). Germline CDR1 and CDR2: SNHLY and FYNNEI. The CDR3 is 13 amino acids. The V gene lost 6 bases and the J gene lost 3 bases, with 12 bases spanning the gap. CDR3 residues: CASSPTGDYEQYF. DNA of the CDR3: TGTGCCAGCAGCCCAACAGGAGACTACGAGCAGTACTTC. Combining the CDR3 with reference TRBV2 and TRBJ2-7 gives the whole variable domain EPEVTQTPSHQVTQMGQEVILRCVPISNHLYFYWYRQILGQKVEFLVSFYNNEISEKSEIFDDQFSVERPDGSNFTLKIRSTKLEDSAMYFCASSPTGDYEQYFGPGTRLTVT.

This clonotype was detected ten times or more. This chain joins TRBV27 and TRBJ1-1; 7 bases line up with TRBD1. V lost 2 bases, J lost 6 bases, and 12 bases stayed unmatched. Germline-derived CDR1 and CDR2 are MNHEY and SMNVEV (reference sequence). The CDR3 is 16 residues long. CDR3: CASSLAPLTGISEAFF. In DNA form, the CDR3 reads TGTGCCAGCAGTTTAGCCCCTTTGACAGGGATCTCTGAAGCTTTCTTT.

This clonotype was observed many times. The chain is built from TRBV11-2 and TRBJ2-7, with TRBD2 matching 7 bases. The CDR3 runs to 16 residues. The germline V gene has CDR1 SGHAT and CDR2 FQNNGV. Trimming took 3 bases from V and 4 from J; bases not matched to a gene: 12. The CDR3 sequence is CASSFRDYSSDYEQYF. CDR3 in DNA: TGTGCCAGCAGCTTCCGGGACTATTCTTCAGATTACGAGCAGTACTTC.

The gene calls are TRBV20-1 and TRBJ2-5; weak D call: TRBD1 (6 bases). Between the trimmed V and J ends, which lost 6 bases and 1 base, there was a span of 12 bases. Germline-derived CDR1 and CDR2 are DFQATT and SNEGSKA (reference sequence). The CDR3 is 13 residues long. CDR3 coding DNA: TGCAGTGCAAACGACAGGTTCCAAGAGACCCAGTACTTC. This gives the protein CSANDRFQETQYF.

This clonotype was picked up many times. The chain carries TRBV5-1 and TRBJ1-1; D gene unclear. CDR3 length: 14 residues. V lost 4 bases, J lost 3 bases, and 13 bases lay in between. The V gene's germline CDR1 is SGHRS and CDR2 YFSETQ. The CDR3 coding sequence is TGCGCCAGCAGCCCTGACACGGGATACACTGAAGCTTTCTTT. As protein: CASSPDTGYTEAFF. The whole variable domain, filled in from reference TRBV5-1 and TRBJ1-1, reads KAGVTQTPRYLIKTRGQQVTLSCSPISGHRSVSWYQQTPGQGLQFLFEYFSETQRNKGNFPGRFSGRQFSNSRSEMNVSTLELGDSALYLCASSPDTGYTEAFFGQGTRLTVV.

This clonotype was observed many times. This chain links TRBV5-1 with TRBJ2-7, with D perhaps TRBD2 (5 bases). This CDR3 region has 13 residues. Between the trimmed V and J ends, which lost 2 bases and 3 bases, there was a span of 9 bases. CDR1 and CDR2 (germline): SGHRS, YFSETQ. The CDR3 region has the DNA TGCGCCAGCAGCTTTTACGGGGTCTACGAGCAGTACTTC. Protein: CASSFYGVYEQYF. The variable domain in full, completed from reference TRBV5-1 and TRBJ2-7, reads KAGVTQTPRYLIKTRGQQVTLSCSPISGHRSVSWYQQTPGQGLQFLFEYFSETQRNKGNFPGRFSGRQFSNSRSEMNVSTLELGDSALYLCASSFYGVYEQYFGPGTRLTVT.

This clonotype has just a few counts. The genes are TRBV12-3 or TRBV12-4 and TRBJ2-7; D not resolved. The CDR3 consists of 15 residues. V shed 1 base and J shed 6 bases, with 16 bases lying between them. CDR3 residues: CASSLGGPLYGEQYF. CDR3 nucleotides: TGTGCCAGCAGTTTAGGGGGTCCCCTTTACGGCGAGCAGTACTTC.

There are many counts of this clonotype. The chain joins TRBV12-3 or TRBV12-4 to TRBJ2-5; D perhaps matches TRBD2 (5 bases). V was shortened by 6 bases and J by 5 bases, with 13 bases between the two germline ends. This CDR3 has 13 amino acids. The CDR3 nucleotides read TGTGCCAGCAGCACCACTAGGTGGGAGACCCAGTACTTC. As protein: CASSTTRWETQYF.

The sample holds many counts of this clonotype. The gene calls are TRBV29-1 and TRBJ2-7; 10 bases map to TRBD1. Trimming took 6 bases from V and 6 from J; bases not matched to a gene: 11. CDR1 and CDR2 (germline): SQVTM, ANQGSEA. The CDR3 is 14 amino acids. CDR3 nucleotides: TGCAGCGTAATGGTACCGGGACAGGGGAGCGAGCAGTACTTC. Protein sequence: CSVMVPGQGSEQYF.

This clonotype was detected many times. The V gene is TRBV20-1, the J gene TRBJ2-5, with D uncertain. The CDR3 totals 13 residues. Trimming shortened V by 5 bases and J by 4 bases, and 14 bases separated the two germline ends. Germline assignment: CDR1 DFQATT and CDR2 SNEGSKA (reference sequence). The CDR3 reads CSAHTPGSETQYF. The DNA for the CDR3 is TGCAGTGCTCATACCCCCGGATCAGAGACCCAGTACTTC.

At least ten counts were recorded for this clonotype. Here the CDR3 DNA reads TGTGCCAGTAGTATAGAGGGGACTGGAACGGGAAAGACCCAGTACTTC. It codes for CASSIEGTGTGKTQYF. The rearrangement links TRBV19 to TRBJ2-5; weak D call: TRBD2 (6 bases). There are 16 residues in the CDR3. V was pared by 0 bases and J by 6 bases, with 17 bases between. Germline assignment: CDR1 LNHDA and CDR2 SQIVND (reference sequence).

Only a few counts were recorded for this clonotype. The chain links TRBV5-4 to TRBJ1-5; no reliable D call. Trimming stripped 2 bases from V and 9 bases from J, with 12 bases between. Germline CDR1 reads SGHNT; CDR2 reads YYREEE (reference sequence). The length of the CDR3 is 13 residues. CDR3 DNA sequence: TGTGCCAGCAGCTTAGGACGGGGAGGGCCCCAGCATTTT. Encoded protein: CASSLGRGGPQHF.

This chain uses TRBV27 with TRBJ2-5, with TRBD1 identical over 7 bases. Per the germline V gene, CDR1 is MNHEY and CDR2 is SMNVEV (reference sequence). V dropped 2 bases and J dropped 1; count of bases not matched to a gene: 1. This CDR3 has 14 amino acids. DNA for the CDR3: TGTGCCAGCAGTTTAGGACAGGTCCAAGAGACCCAGTACTTC. Translated: CASSLGQVQETQYF.

Note on this clonotype: Germline is not matched at one junction end, which may reflect a read error. The chain carries TRBV6-2 or TRBV6-3 and TRBJ1-5; D gene ambiguous. Germline CDR1 reads MNHEY; CDR2 reads SVGEGT. This CDR3 is built from 13 residues. CDR3 amino acids: CASTPSGNQPQLF. The CDR3 DNA reads as TGTGCCAGCACCCCATCTGGCAATCAGCCCCAGCTTTTT.

At least ten counts were recorded for this clonotype. This chain connects TRBV7-8 to TRBJ2-7; 9 bases map to TRBD2. J was trimmed by 1 base and V by 2 bases; bases with no gene match: 6. Germline values: CDR1 SGHVS, CDR2 FQNEAQ. This CDR3 has 16 residues. The CDR3 DNA reads TGTGCCAGCAGCTTACTCGAGCGGGAGGTATCCTACGAGCAGTACTTC. Its translation is CASSLLEREVSYEQYF.

This clonotype has a count of ten or more. The genes are TRBV6-5 and TRBJ1-1; TRBD1 agrees at 8 bases. The length of the CDR3 is 14 residues. CDR1 and CDR2 (germline): MNHEY, SVGAGI. V lost 2 bases, J lost 4 bases, and 3 bases stayed unmatched. The CDR3 loop is CASSYQGASTEAFF. CDR3 bases: TGTGCCAGCAGTTACCAGGGGGCGAGCACTGAAGCTTTCTTT.

The genes are TRBV5-1 and TRBJ2-7; D might be TRBD1 (5 bases). V lost 1 base to trimming and J lost 4 bases, with 15 bases between them. Germline V gives CDR1 SGHRS, CDR2 YFSETQ. CDR3 length equals 15 residues. The CDR3 DNA sequence: TGCGCCAGCAGCTTGCAAGTGACAGAAGATTACGAGCAGTACTTC. This encodes CASSLQVTEDYEQYF.

This clonotype was counted at least ten times. This chain connects TRBV12-3 or TRBV12-4 to TRBJ1-3; possible D gene TRBD1, 5 bases. CDR3 length: 14 amino acids. V was trimmed by 8 bases and J by 2 bases, leaving 13 bases between them. Here the CDR3 DNA reads TGTGCCAGCTGTCAGGGTCTTACTGGAAACACCATATATTTT. Encoded protein: CASCQGLTGNTIYF.

This clonotype was counted ten times or more. V and J are TRBV20-1 and TRBJ2-5; TRBD1 matches at 8 bases. The CDR3 is 14 residues long. In germline, CDR1 is DFQATT, CDR2 SNEGSKA (reference sequence). Trimming took 3 bases from V and 2 from J; bases not matched to a gene: 5. This chain's CDR3 is CSASTGGGQETQYF. DNA for the CDR3: TGCAGTGCTAGTACAGGGGGAGGTCAAGAGACCCAGTACTTC.

This clonotype has ten or more counts. This chain joins TRBV6-1 and TRBJ2-7; D gene uncertain. Germline lookup yields CDR1 MNHNS and CDR2 SASEGT. V lost 4 bases to trimming and J lost 3 bases, with 10 bases between them. CDR3 length: 13 residues. CDR3 bases: TGTGCCAGCAGTGCTGGCAGGAACTACGAGCAGTACTTC. Translating it yields CASSAGRNYEQYF.

This clonotype was seen ten or more times. The chain carries TRBV20-1 and TRBJ2-2; D gene unclear. In germline, CDR1 is DFQATT, CDR2 SNEGSKA (reference sequence). Trimming cost V 6 bases and J 7 bases, with 6 bases left between them. The CDR3 sequence is 10 residues long. The CDR3 bases are TGCAGTGCCCTTCGCGGGGAGCTGTTTTTT. Amino acids: CSALRGELFF.

This clonotype was observed at least ten times. The J gene is TRBJ2-6, the V gene TRBV6-5; no clear D gene. The CDR3 covers 14 residues. Germline V lookup: CDR1 MNHEY, CDR2 SVGAGI. The V and J ends lost 3 bases and 2 bases respectively, with 5 bases between them. CDR3 bases: TGTGCCAGCAGTTATCGCACTGGGGCCAACGTCCTGACTTTC. Its translation: CASSYRTGANVLTF.

This chain connects TRBV6-1 to TRBJ2-7, with 8 bases that match TRBD2. The CDR3 extends over 14 amino acids. The J segment lost 2 bases and the V segment lost 8 bases, leaving 8 bases of the junction unmatched. The germline CDR1 and CDR2 sequences are MNHNS and SASEGT. The CDR3 DNA follows: TGTGCCAGCCGGCCGGGGGGGCCGCCCTACGAGCAGTACTTC. Translation: CASRPGGPPYEQYF.

This clonotype was recorded at least ten times. The chain combines TRBV6-5 with TRBJ2-2, with D possibly matching TRBD1 (6 bases). Germline V gene sequence: CDR1 MNHEY, CDR2 SVGAGI. The CDR3 consists of 16 residues. V was shortened by 2 bases and J by 0 bases, with 10 bases between the two germline ends. Written as DNA, the CDR3 is TGTGCCAGCAGTTACCTGGGGGCCCCGAACACCGGGGAGCTGTTTTTT. Encoded protein: CASSYLGAPNTGELFF.

This clonotype was counted ten times or more. V gene TRBV6-5 combines with J gene TRBJ1-6; TRBD1 might be the D (5 bases). The germline V gene has CDR1 MNHEY and CDR2 SVGAGI. Trimming pared 4 bases from V and 7 bases from J, leaving 11 bases between. The CDR3 contains 14 residues. The CDR3 DNA is TGTGCCAGCAGTTCGGGGCTCGGGAATTCACCCCTCCACTTT. This sequence encodes CASSSGLGNSPLHF.

This clonotype has at least ten counts. The gene calls are TRBV6-1 and TRBJ2-5; no firm D call. Germline CDR1 MNHNS, CDR2 SASEGT. With 2 bases removed from V and 1 base from J, the gap between germline ends came to 11 bases. The CDR3 is 15 residues long. CDR3 sequence reads: CASSEMGQIQETQYF. The CDR3, as DNA: TGTGCCAGCAGTGAAATGGGCCAGATCCAAGAGACCCAGTACTTC.

The table lists this clonotype with many counts. DNA of the CDR3: TGTGCCAGCAGTTCCTATCTAGCGGGGGTCACCGGGGAGCTGTTTTTT. It encodes CASSSYLAGVTGELFF. V gene TRBV12-3 or TRBV12-4 combines with J gene TRBJ2-2; TRBD2 matches at 10 bases. V lost 4 bases and J lost 4; bases outside the gene matches: 6. The length of the CDR3 is 16 residues.